The T cell receptor (beta chain) under discussion was sequenced for a study of HIV-infected children after antiretroviral therapy interruption. As for treatment: PENTA 11 planned treatment interruption arm or continuous ART arm. The sample holds many counts of this clonotype. A 3' RACE protocol on RNA, with unique molecular identifiers, produced the TCR library. TCRdb recomputed calls from the 3' RACE reads with MiXCR, one row per CDR3 protein. The repertoire has 30,000 to 50,000 distinct CDR3 sequences, over 6.5% of them found once; the top ten carry more than 0.95%. This specimen was CD45RA+ CD4+ T cells from PBMCs, pooled from several time points, taken from a donor given antiretroviral therapy, either interrupted or continuous. The sample's subset: naive CD4+ CD45RA+ CD45RO- T cells. The clonotype comes from a pool of human donors with HIV.

The chain's CDR3 is CATSDLQIGGPGELFF. Written as DNA, the CDR3 is TGTGCCACCAGTGATTTGCAAATCGGGGGACCGGGGGAGCTGTTTTTT. The gene calls are TRBV24-1 and TRBJ2-2; tentatively, D is TRBD2 (6 bases). The CDR3 loop spans 16 amino acids. Germline CDR1 is KGHDR and CDR2 is SFDVKD. V lost 0 bases to trimming and J lost 8 bases, with 15 bases between them.